The 9 T cell receptor beta chains listed next were all sequenced from one sample in a study of PD-L1 blockade in urothelial cancer. The protocol was immunoSEQ multiplex PCR, while the TCRdb copy is restricted to in-frame clones and leaves out a portion. The table includes around 130,000 clones, around 85% detected once. Time point: pretreatment peripheral blood. The sample in question was PBMCs, obtained around atezolizumab (anti-PD-L1) treatment. These receptors were taken from a man aged 45-60 years with urothelial cancer.

V is TRBV6-1 and J is TRBJ2-6, with 10 bases lining up with TRBD2. V lost 4 bases, J lost 4 bases, and 7 bases stayed unmatched. CDR1 is MNHNS, CDR2 SASEGT, per germline. The CDR3 is 17 residues long. CDR3 sequence (DNA): TGTGCCAGCAGTGCAGCGGGAGGGCCCTCCGGGGCCAACGTCCTGACTTTC. It specifies CASSAAGGPSGANVLTF.

The rearrangement joins TRBV18 to TRBJ2-5; TRBD2 agrees at 9 bases. Germline V gene data show CDR1 as KGHSH and CDR2 as LQKENI. The CDR3 spans 15 residues. Losses at the gene ends were 3 bases for V and 0 bases for J; bases not matched to a gene: 2. CDR3 coding DNA: TGTGCCAGCTCACCCAGACTAGCGGACCAAGAGACCCAGTACTTC. As protein: CASSPRLADQETQYF.

In DNA form, the CDR3 reads TGTGCCAGCAGCCCGCGCGGAGGCCCCTACACCGGGGAGCTGTTTTTT. Translating it yields CASSPRGGPYTGELFF. The chain is built from TRBV7-2 and TRBJ2-2; possibly TRBD2 for D (5 bases). Germline values: CDR1 SGHTA, CDR2 FQGNSA. Between the trimmed V and J ends, which lost 5 bases and 3 bases, there was a span of 16 bases. CDR3 length: 16 residues.

This clone appeared many times. The V gene is TRBV7-3, the J gene TRBJ2-7; D might be TRBD2 (5 bases). The CDR3 has 15 residues. Germline loops: CDR1 SGHTA, CDR2 FQGTGA. V was trimmed by 2 bases and J by 0 bases, leaving 11 bases between them. CDR3 sequence (DNA): TGTGCCAGCAGCTTATCCCCGGGGAGCTCCTACGAGCAGTACTTC. It is translated as CASSLSPGSSYEQYF.

This sequence joins TRBV11-1 and TRBJ2-5; tentatively, D is TRBD2 (5 bases). Judging by the DNA end, TRBJ2-7 fits better; the J call may be wrong. The CDR3 contains 11 residues. The germline V gene has CDR1 SGHAT and CDR2 FQDESV (reference sequence). The chain's CDR3 is CASTRSGEQYF. The DNA for the CDR3 is TGTGCCAGCACTCGAAGCGGCGAGCAGTACTTC.

The chain links TRBV25-1 to TRBJ1-4, with unresolved D. The CDR3 length is 16 residues. Per germline, CDR1 MGHDK and CDR2 SYGVNS. The V gene lost 0 bases and the J gene lost 7 bases, with 15 bases spanning the gap. The CDR3, as DNA: TGTGCCAGCAGTGAATATCGCGCGACGGGTACTGAAAAACTGTTTTTT. Translation gives CASSEYRATGTEKLFF.

V is TRBV6-1 and J is TRBJ2-1; a weak D match, TRBD2 (6 bases). V lost 2 bases, J lost 3 bases, and 17 bases lay in between. The length of the CDR3 is 17 residues. Germline V lookup: CDR1 MNHNS, CDR2 SASEGT. Here the CDR3 DNA reads TGTGCCAGCAGTGAAACGTTAGGAGGGGCGATCTACAATGAGCAGTTCTTC. Translation: CASSETLGGAIYNEQFF.

The rearrangement joins TRBV6-6 to TRBJ2-3; maybe TRBD1 (6 bases). Germline V gives CDR1 MNHNY, CDR2 SVGAGI (reference sequence). The CDR3 length is 14 residues. V was clipped by 10 bases and J by 0 bases, with 14 bases between them. CDR3 in amino acids: CAIKRGGSTDTQYF. CDR3 DNA: TGTGCCATAAAGAGAGGGGGAAGCACAGATACGCAGTATTTT.

The chain carries TRBV9 and TRBJ2-7, with D tentatively TRBD2 (6 bases). Trimming pared 0 bases from V and 0 bases from J, leaving 10 bases between. CDR3 length: 15 residues. The germline V gene encodes CDR1 SGDLS and CDR2 YYNGEE. The CDR3 nucleotides are TGTGCCAGCAGCGTAGCCCCCGGGAGCTCCTACGAGCAGTACTTC. As protein: CASSVAPGSSYEQYF.